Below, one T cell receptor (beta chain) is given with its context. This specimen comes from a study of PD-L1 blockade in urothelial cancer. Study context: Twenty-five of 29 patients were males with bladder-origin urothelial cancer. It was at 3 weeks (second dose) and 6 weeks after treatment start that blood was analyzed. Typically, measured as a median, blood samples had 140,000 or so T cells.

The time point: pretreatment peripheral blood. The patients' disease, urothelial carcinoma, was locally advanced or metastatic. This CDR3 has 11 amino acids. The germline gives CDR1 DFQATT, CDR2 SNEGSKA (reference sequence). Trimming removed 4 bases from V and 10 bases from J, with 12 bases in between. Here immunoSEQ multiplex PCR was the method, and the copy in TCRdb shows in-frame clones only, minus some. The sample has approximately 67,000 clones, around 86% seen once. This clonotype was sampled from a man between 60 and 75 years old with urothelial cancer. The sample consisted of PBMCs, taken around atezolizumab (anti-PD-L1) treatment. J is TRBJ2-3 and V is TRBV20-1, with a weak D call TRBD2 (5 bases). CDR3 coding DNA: TGCAGTGCTAAGGGAGCATACGCGCAGTATTTT. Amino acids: CSAKGAYAQYF.